Listed below are T cell receptor beta chains from one sample, sequenced in a study of technical replicates of blood from a handful of donors. Measured with immunoSEQ multiplex PCR; TCRdb has only the in-frame clones, and not every one. The table shows tens of thousands of clones, with about 94% occurring only once. Sequencing used T cells isolated from PBMCs. These receptors were taken from a human donor in good health. Each CDR3 is given without its conserved first and last residue. The order of the fields is V gene, J gene, CDR3 protein.

V gene: TRBV20-1
J gene: TRBJ2-1
CDR3 protein: SAAPHNEQF

V gene: TRBV5-1
J gene: TRBJ2-2
CDR3 protein: ASSSGTGGTGELF

V gene: TRBV6-5
J gene: TRBJ2-7
CDR3 protein: ATGVVEQY

V gene: TRBV11-3
J gene: TRBJ1-4
CDR3 protein: ASSLAPIGGATNEKLF

V gene: TRBV28
J gene: TRBJ2-2
CDR3 protein: ASSLGQLGNTGELF

V gene: TRBV15
J gene: TRBJ2-1
CDR3 protein: ATSGLWTSGRGAYNEQF

V gene: TRBV15
J gene: TRBJ2-1
CDR3 protein: ATTLRSGDGRAGGPRVEQF

V gene: TRBV19
J gene: TRBJ1-3
CDR3 protein: ASSIIRGSGNTIY

V gene: TRBV19
J gene: TRBJ1-1
CDR3 protein: ASSMGTENTEAF

V gene: TRBV4-1
J gene: TRBJ2-3
CDR3 protein: ASLLAASSTDTQY

V gene: TRBV6-4
J gene: TRBJ2-7
CDR3 protein: ASSGSGESKQY

V gene: TRBV5-1
J gene: TRBJ1-4
CDR3 protein: ASSLNAATNEKLF

V gene: TRBV29-1
J gene: TRBJ2-1
CDR3 protein: SVEDRRGGNNEQF

V gene: TRBV19
J gene: TRBJ1-5
CDR3 protein: ASSIGQNNQPQH

V gene: TRBV27
J gene: TRBJ1-4
CDR3 protein: ASSYGQGGNEKLF

V gene: TRBV4-3
J gene: TRBJ2-7
CDR3 protein: ASSPGDSYEQY

V gene: TRBV6-5
J gene: TRBJ2-5
CDR3 protein: ASHPIGRPQETQY

V gene: TRBV7-3
J gene: TRBJ2-5
CDR3 protein: ASSLNQGAGETQY

V gene: TRBV9
J gene: TRBJ1-5
CDR3 protein: ASSEAGTINSNQPQH

V gene: TRBV7-8
J gene: TRBJ2-1
CDR3 protein: ASSNLAVLYNEQF

V gene: TRBV15
J gene: TRBJ2-7
CDR3 protein: ATSRAGTGPYEQY

V gene: TRBV9
J gene: TRBJ1-5
CDR3 protein: ASSQSGQVNQPQH

V gene: TRBV19
J gene: TRBJ1-1
CDR3 protein: ASSRGGTEAF

V gene: TRBV29-1
J gene: TRBJ1-4
CDR3 protein: SVGDTEKLF

V gene: TRBV19
J gene: TRBJ2-3
CDR3 protein: ASNPLGLAADTQY

V gene: TRBV19
J gene: TRBJ2-6
CDR3 protein: ASSEQTGANVLT

V gene: TRBV29-1
J gene: TRBJ1-2
CDR3 protein: SVEGTGAPYGYT

V gene: TRBV9
J gene: TRBJ2-7
CDR3 protein: ASSVGTSGPQEQY

V gene: TRBV6-5
J gene: TRBJ1-5
CDR3 protein: ASRGTRHEPQH

V gene: TRBV14
J gene: TRBJ2-7
CDR3 protein: ASSQWRTSGNHEQY

V gene: TRBV11-2
J gene: TRBJ1-3
CDR3 protein: ASRLGGQYSGNTIY

V gene: TRBV15
J gene: TRBJ2-7
CDR3 protein: ATSREPSSYEQY

V gene: TRBV15
J gene: TRBJ1-2
CDR3 protein: ATSRDRVPDSYYGYT

V gene: TRBV7-2
J gene: TRBJ2-2
CDR3 protein: ASPGTINTGELF

V gene: TRBV5-1
J gene: TRBJ2-3
CDR3 protein: ASSISGRGSDTQY

V gene: TRBV19
J gene: TRBJ1-2
CDR3 protein: ASSPGQGSYGYT

V gene: TRBV4-1
J gene: TRBJ2-7
CDR3 protein: ASSQGGTSANYEQY

V gene: TRBV7-8
J gene: TRBJ2-2
CDR3 protein: ASSLEGRPGELF

V gene: TRBV19
J gene: TRBJ2-1
CDR3 protein: ASSILPPTSEFLNEQF